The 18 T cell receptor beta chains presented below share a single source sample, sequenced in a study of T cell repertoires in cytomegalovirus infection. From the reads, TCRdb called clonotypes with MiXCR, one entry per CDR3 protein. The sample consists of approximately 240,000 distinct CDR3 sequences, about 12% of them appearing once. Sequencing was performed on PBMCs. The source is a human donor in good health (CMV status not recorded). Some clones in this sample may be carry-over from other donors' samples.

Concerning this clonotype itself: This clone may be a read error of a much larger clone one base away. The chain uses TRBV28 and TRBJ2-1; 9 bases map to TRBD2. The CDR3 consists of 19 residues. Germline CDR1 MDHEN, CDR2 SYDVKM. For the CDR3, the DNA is TGTGCCAGCAGTTTGGCCGGGACTAGCTTCTTTGGCTCCTACAAGGAGCAGTTCTTC. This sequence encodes CASSLAGTSFFGSYKEQFF.

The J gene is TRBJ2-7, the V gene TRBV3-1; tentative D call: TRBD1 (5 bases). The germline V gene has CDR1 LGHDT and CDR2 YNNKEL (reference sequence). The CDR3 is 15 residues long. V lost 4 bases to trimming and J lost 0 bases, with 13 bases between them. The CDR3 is CASSPSQASSYEQYF. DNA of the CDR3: TGTGCCAGCAGCCCATCACAGGCGAGCTCCTACGAGCAGTACTTC.

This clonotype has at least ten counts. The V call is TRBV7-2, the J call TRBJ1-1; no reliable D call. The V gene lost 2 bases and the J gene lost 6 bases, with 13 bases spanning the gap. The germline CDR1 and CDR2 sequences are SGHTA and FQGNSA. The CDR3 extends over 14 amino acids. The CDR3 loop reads CASSLRWSGSEAFF. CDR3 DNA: TGTGCCAGCAGCTTAAGGTGGTCTGGCTCTGAAGCTTTCTTT.

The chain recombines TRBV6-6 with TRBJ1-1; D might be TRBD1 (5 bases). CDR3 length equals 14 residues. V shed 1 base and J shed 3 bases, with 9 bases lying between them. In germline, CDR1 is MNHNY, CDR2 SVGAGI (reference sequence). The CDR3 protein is CASSYLVGDTEAFF. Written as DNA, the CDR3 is TGTGCCAGCAGTTACTTGGTGGGGGACACTGAAGCTTTCTTT.

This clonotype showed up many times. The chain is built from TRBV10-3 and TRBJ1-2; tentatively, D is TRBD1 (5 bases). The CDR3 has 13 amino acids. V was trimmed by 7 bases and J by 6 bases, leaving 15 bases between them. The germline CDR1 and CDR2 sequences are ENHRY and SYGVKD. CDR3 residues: CAITPDSGDGYTF. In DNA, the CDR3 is TGTGCCATCACACCTGACAGCGGGGATGGCTACACCTTC.

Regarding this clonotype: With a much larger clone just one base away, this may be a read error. This CDR3 reads CASSQGGAPAGQLFF. CDR3 in DNA: TGTGCCAGCAGCCAAGGGGGGGCGCCCGCCGGGCAGCTGTTTTTT. The chain uses TRBV7-3 and TRBJ2-2; TRBD2 is a possible D gene (7 bases). This CDR3 is built from 15 residues. Germline V CDR1 and CDR2: SGHTA, FQGTGA.

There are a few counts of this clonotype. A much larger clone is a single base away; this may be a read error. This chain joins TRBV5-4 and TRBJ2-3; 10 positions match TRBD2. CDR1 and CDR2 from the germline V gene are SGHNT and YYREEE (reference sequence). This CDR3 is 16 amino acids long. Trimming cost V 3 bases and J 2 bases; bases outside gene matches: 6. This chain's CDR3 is CASSSGLARSTDTQYF. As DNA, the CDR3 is TGTGCCAGCAGCTCGGGACTAGCGAGATCCACAGATACGCAGTATTTT. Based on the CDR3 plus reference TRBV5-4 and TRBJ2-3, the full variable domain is ETGVTQSPTHLIKTRGQQVTLRCSSQSGHNTVSWYQQALGQGPQFIFQYYREEENGRGNFPPRFSGLQFPNYSSELNVNALELDDSALYLCASSSGLARSTDTQYFGPGTRLTVL.

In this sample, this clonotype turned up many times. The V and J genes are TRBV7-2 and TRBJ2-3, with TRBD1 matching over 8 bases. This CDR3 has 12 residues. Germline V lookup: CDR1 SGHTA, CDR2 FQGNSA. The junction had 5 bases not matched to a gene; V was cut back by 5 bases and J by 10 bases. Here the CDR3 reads CASSMDREAQYF. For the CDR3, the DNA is TGTGCCAGCAGCATGGACAGGGAAGCGCAGTATTTT.

The CDR3 sequence is CSGQGDNYEQYF. The CDR3 coding sequence is TGCAGTGGACAGGGGGATAACTACGAGCAGTACTTC. The V and J genes are TRBV20-1 and TRBJ2-7; TRBD1 agrees at 9 bases. This CDR3 spans 12 amino acids. Losses at the gene ends were 7 bases for V and 3 bases for J; bases not matched to a gene: 4. Germline V gives CDR1 DFQATT, CDR2 SNEGSKA (reference sequence).

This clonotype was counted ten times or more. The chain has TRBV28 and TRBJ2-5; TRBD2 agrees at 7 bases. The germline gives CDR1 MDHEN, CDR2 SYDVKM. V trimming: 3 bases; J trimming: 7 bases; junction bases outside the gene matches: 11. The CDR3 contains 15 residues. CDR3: CASSFQAGRGWTQYF. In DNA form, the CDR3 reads TGTGCCAGCAGTTTTCAGGCAGGGAGGGGTTGGACCCAGTACTTC.

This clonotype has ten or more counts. CDR3 DNA: TGCAGTGCTAGAGAGGCAGGGGGAACGGGTGGCTACACCTTC. This gives the protein CSAREAGGTGGYTF. This chain connects TRBV20-1 to TRBJ1-2; 7 positions match TRBD1. V shed 0 bases and J 7 bases; nucleotides not matched to a gene: 8. This CDR3 comprises 14 residues. CDR1 DFQATT and CDR2 SNEGSKA come from the germline V gene (reference sequence).

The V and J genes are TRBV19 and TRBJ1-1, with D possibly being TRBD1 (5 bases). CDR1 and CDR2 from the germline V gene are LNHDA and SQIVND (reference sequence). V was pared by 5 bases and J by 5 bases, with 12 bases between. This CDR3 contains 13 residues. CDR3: CASSHLGQTEAFF. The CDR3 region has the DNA TGTGCCAGTAGTCATCTGGGGCAGACTGAAGCTTTCTTT. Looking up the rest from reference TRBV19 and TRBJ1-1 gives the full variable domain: DGGITQSPKYLFRKEGQNVTLSCEQNLNHDAMYWYRQDPGQGLRLIYYSQIVNDFQKGDIAEGYSVSREKKESFPLTVTSAQKNPTAFYLCASSHLGQTEAFFGQGTRLTVV.

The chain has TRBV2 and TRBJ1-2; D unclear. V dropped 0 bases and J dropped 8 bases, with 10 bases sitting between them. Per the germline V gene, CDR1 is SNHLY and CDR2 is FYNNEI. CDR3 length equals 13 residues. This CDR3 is CASSEATSRGYTF. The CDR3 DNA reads TGTGCCAGCAGTGAAGCCACCTCTCGCGGCTACACCTTC.

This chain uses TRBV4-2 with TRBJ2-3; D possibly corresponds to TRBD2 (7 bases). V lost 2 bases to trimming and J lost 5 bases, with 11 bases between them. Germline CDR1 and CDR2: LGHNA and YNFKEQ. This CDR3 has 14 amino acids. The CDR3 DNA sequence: TGTGCCAGCAGCCAACGGGGGGCCAAAGATACGCAGTATTTT. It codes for CASSQRGAKDTQYF.

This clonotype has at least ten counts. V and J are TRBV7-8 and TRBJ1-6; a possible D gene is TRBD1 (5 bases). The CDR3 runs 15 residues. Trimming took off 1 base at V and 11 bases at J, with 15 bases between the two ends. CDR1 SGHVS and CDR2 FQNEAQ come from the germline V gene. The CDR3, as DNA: TGTGCCAGCAGCTTAGTAGAGACAGCGAGCGCACCCCTCCACTTT. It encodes CASSLVETASAPLHF.

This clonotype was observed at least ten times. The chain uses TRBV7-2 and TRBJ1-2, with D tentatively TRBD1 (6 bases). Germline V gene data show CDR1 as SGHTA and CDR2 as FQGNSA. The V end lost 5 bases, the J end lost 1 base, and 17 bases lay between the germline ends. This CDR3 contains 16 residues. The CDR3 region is CASSPSAGADNYGYTF. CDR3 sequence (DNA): TGTGCCAGCAGCCCCTCGGCAGGGGCGGATAACTATGGCTACACCTTC.

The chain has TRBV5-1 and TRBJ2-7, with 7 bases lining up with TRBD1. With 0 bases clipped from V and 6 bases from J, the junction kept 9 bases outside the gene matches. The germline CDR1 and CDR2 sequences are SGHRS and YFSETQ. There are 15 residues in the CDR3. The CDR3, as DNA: TGCGCCAGCAGCTTGGGCCCTCGACAGGGAATCGAGCAGTACTTC. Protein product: CASSLGPRQGIEQYF.

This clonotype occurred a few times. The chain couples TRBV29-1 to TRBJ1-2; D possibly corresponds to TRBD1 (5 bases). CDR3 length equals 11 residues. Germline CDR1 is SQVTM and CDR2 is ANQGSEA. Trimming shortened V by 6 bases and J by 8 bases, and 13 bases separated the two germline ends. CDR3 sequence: CSVAGLGGYTF. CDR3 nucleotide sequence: TGCAGCGTAGCAGGGCTGGGGGGCTACACCTTC. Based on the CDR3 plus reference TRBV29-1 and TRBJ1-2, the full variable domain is SAVISQKPSRDICQRGTSLTIQCQVDSQVTMMFWYRQQPGQSLTLIATANQGSEATYESGFVIDKFPISRPNLTFSTLTVSNMSPEDSSIYLCSVAGLGGYTFGSGTRLTVV.